The 18 T cell receptor beta chains below come from one sample, sequenced in a study of CD8+ T cells in alopecia areata. Extraction of RNA preceded its reverse transcription into cDNA, which served as the sequencing template. Measured with immunoSEQ multiplex PCR; TCRdb has only the in-frame clones, and not every one. The sample yields around 250,000 clones, under 80% seen once. This specimen was CD4+ T cells sorted from blood, taken at week 0. Receptors were obtained from a human donor with alopecia areata.

This clone has a handful of counts. This rearrangement joins TRBV19 to TRBJ2-1, with 10 nucleotides matching TRBD1. The length of the CDR3 is 15 residues. CDR1 and CDR2 (germline): LNHDA, SQIVND (reference sequence). Germline trimming cut 6 bases from V and 8 bases from J; bases unmatched to any gene: 10. CDR3 protein: CASSPHGQGDHEQFF. The CDR3 DNA sequence: TGTGCCAGTAGCCCCCATGGACAGGGGGACCATGAGCAGTTCTTC.

This clone was seen a single time. The chain joins TRBV12-2 to TRBJ2-6; whether TRBD1, the table's D call, matches the DNA was not checked. TRBV12-2 has pseudogene status. The CDR3 covers 17 residues. The DNA for the CDR3 is TGTGCAAGTCGCTTACCAGGAACTCCAGGGTCCCTCCGTGTCCTGACTTTC. Its protein product is CASRLPGTPGSLRVLTF.

DNA for the CDR3: TGTGCCACCGACCGGCGCGACGGGAATGAGCAGTTCTTC. Residues: CATDRRDGNEQFF. J is TRBJ2-1 and V is TRBV30; D is uncertain. Deletions cut 8 bases from V and 7 bases from J, with 18 bases between. CDR3 size: 13 residues. CDR1 is GTSNPN, CDR2 SVGIG, per germline (reference sequence).

The V gene is TRBV20-1, the J gene TRBJ2-2, with D uncertain. Per the germline V gene, CDR1 is DFQATT and CDR2 is SNEGSKA (reference sequence). V was shortened by 7 bases and J by 1 base, with 4 bases between the two germline ends. CDR3 length: 11 residues. CDR3 amino acids: CSVENTGELFF. CDR3 in DNA: TGCAGTGTGGAGAACACCGGGGAGCTGTTTTTT.

This clone was seen only a few times. The V call is TRBV6-5, the J call TRBJ1-5, with TRBD1 as a possible D gene (6 bases). The germline gives CDR1 MNHEY, CDR2 SVGAGI. The V end lost 4 bases, the J end lost 2 bases, and 12 bases lay between the germline ends. The CDR3 consists of 15 residues. DNA of the CDR3: TGTGCCAGCAGTTTCAACCAGGGGCGCAATCAGCCCCAGCATTTT. It is translated as CASSFNQGRNQPQHF.

The genes are TRBV2 and TRBJ2-7, with D maybe TRBD2 (5 bases). Trimming took off 6 bases at V and 4 bases at J, with 16 bases between the two ends. The CDR3 extends over 14 amino acids. CDR1 and CDR2 from the germline V gene are SNHLY and FYNNEI. CDR3 coding DNA: TGTGCCAGCAGCTGGACTGCCGAAATGTACGAGCAGTACTTC. Translation gives CASSWTAEMYEQYF.

As for this clone: In the same sample, other DNA sequences code for this CDR3. The J gene is TRBJ1-4, the V gene TRBV29-1, with 7 nucleotides matching TRBD1. Looked up from germline, CDR1 is SQVTM and CDR2 is ANQGSEA. J gave up 8 bases and V 7 bases, and 4 bases lay outside the gene matches. This CDR3 spans 11 amino acids. The DNA for the CDR3 is TGCAGCGCAGGACAGGCCGAAAAACTGTTTTTT. Translating it yields CSAGQAEKLFF.

J is TRBJ1-6 and V is TRBV5-1; possible D gene TRBD1, 5 bases. The CDR3 is made up of 14 amino acids. Germline V gene sequence: CDR1 SGHRS, CDR2 YFSETQ. V was pared by 2 bases and J by 7 bases, with 10 bases between. For the CDR3, the DNA is TGCGCCAGCAGCTTCCGGGACGCGAATTCACCCCTCCACTTT. Protein sequence: CASSFRDANSPLHF.

V and J are TRBV25-1 and TRBJ1-1, with 9 bases aligning to TRBD1. V lost 2 bases and J lost 5; bases outside the gene matches: 9. CDR1 MGHDK and CDR2 SYGVNS come from the germline V gene. The CDR3 spans 16 residues. CDR3 protein: CASSEPGTGSVTEAFF. Written as DNA, the CDR3 is TGTGCCAGCAGTGAACCCGGGACAGGGTCGGTAACTGAAGCTTTCTTT.

The rearrangement joins TRBV29-1 to TRBJ1-2; D not resolved. CDR3 size: 12 residues. The germline gives CDR1 SQVTM, CDR2 ANQGSEA. Between the trimmed V and J ends, which lost 4 bases and 4 bases, there was a span of 10 bases. In DNA form, the CDR3 reads TGCAGCGTTGGACCGACGGGCTATGGCTACACCTTC. Translation: CSVGPTGYGYTF.

This chain uses TRBV4-3 with TRBJ2-1; the D is unclear. CDR1 is LGHNA, CDR2 YSLEER, per germline. Deletions cut 0 bases from V and 8 bases from J, with 8 bases between. There are 13 residues in the CDR3. CDR3 sequence (DNA): TGCGCCAGCAGCCAAGATTTGCGACATGAGCAGTTCTTC. Protein product: CASSQDLRHEQFF.

This clone was seen more than once but under ten times. The rearrangement joins TRBV7-2 to TRBJ2-7; the D is unclear. Trimming cost V 1 base and J 1 base, with 5 bases left between them. The CDR3 contains 13 residues. CDR1 is SGHTA, CDR2 FQGNSA, per germline. The CDR3 loop reads CASSLVWSYEQYF. In nucleotides, the CDR3 is TGTGCCAGCAGCTTAGTTTGGTCCTACGAGCAGTACTTC.

The chain employs TRBV9 and TRBJ1-1; D is uncertain. With 4 bases removed from V and 1 base from J, the gap between germline ends came to 11 bases. The CDR3 sequence is 14 residues long. CDR1 and CDR2 from the germline V gene are SGDLS and YYNGEE. The CDR3 nucleotides are TGTGCCAGCAGCTTTCGGACCGAGAACACTGAAGCTTTCTTT. Translating gives CASSFRTENTEAFF. Based on the CDR3 plus reference TRBV9 and TRBJ1-1, the full variable domain is DSGVTQTPKHLITATGQRVTLRCSPRSGDLSVYWYQQSLDQGLQFLIQYYNGEERAKGNILERFSAQQFPDLHSELNLSSLELGDSALYFCASSFRTENTEAFFGQGTRLTVV.

The chain recombines TRBV29-1 with TRBJ1-3; 7 bases agree with TRBD1. This CDR3 contains 14 residues. With V trimmed by 7 bases and J by 4 bases, 10 bases remained unmatched. Germline loops: CDR1 SQVTM, CDR2 ANQGSEA. The CDR3 nucleotides read TGCAGCGCCCAGGGGGGGGTCCGAGGAAACACCATATATTTT. This sequence encodes CSAQGGVRGNTIYF.

The rearrangement joins TRBV13 to TRBJ1-6; tentatively, D is TRBD1 (6 bases). V lost 4 bases and J lost 5, with 15 bases in between. The V gene's germline CDR1 is PRHDT and CDR2 FYEKMQ (reference sequence). This CDR3 spans 16 amino acids. This CDR3 reads CASSSGQTRNNSPLHF. CDR3 DNA sequence: TGTGCCAGCAGCTCCGGACAGACTAGAAATAATTCACCCCTCCACTTT.

This chain joins TRBV2 and TRBJ1-5; D not resolved. CDR1 and CDR2 (germline): SNHLY, FYNNEI. V was cut by 1 base and J by 6 bases, with 7 bases left in between. This CDR3 comprises 13 residues. The CDR3 bases are TGTGCCAGCAGTGAAGATAGGGCTCAGCCCCAGCATTTT. It codes for CASSEDRAQPQHF.

J is TRBJ1-2 and V is TRBV27; D gene ambiguous. The length of the CDR3 is 14 residues. V lost 4 bases and J 4 bases, leaving 13 bases between the germline ends. Germline V lookup: CDR1 MNHEY, CDR2 SMNVEV (reference sequence). In nucleotides, the CDR3 is TGTGCCAGCAGTTCACCGGGTTCCTTCTATGGCTACACCTTC. This gives the protein CASSSPGSFYGYTF.

This chain joins TRBV9 and TRBJ2-7; TRBD1 might be the D (5 bases). The CDR3 runs to 12 residues. Trimming removed 4 bases from V and 2 bases from J, with 7 bases in between. Germline V gives CDR1 SGDLS, CDR2 YYNGEE. The CDR3 DNA reads as TGTGCCAGCAGCCCAGGGCCCTACGAGCAGTACTTC. Translating gives CASSPGPYEQYF.